This T cell receptor beta chain was sequenced for a study of molecular identifiers for immune sequencing clone quantification. Study results and limitations: Clones that had above 20 RNA copies took up over 99% of effector molecules but under 1% in naive cells.

Per germline, CDR1 PRHDT and CDR2 FYEKMQ (reference sequence). The ends lost 3 bases at V and 8 bases at J; junction bases unmatched: 4. There are 14 residues in the CDR3. To note about this clonotype: Its antigen is currently unknown.

TCRdb independently ran MiXCR on the PCR reads; one entry per CDR3 protein. This sample has 460,000 or so distinct CDR3 sequences, with roughly a fifth found just once. Input material: naive CD8+ T cells from blood, with Jurkat cell RNA spiked in. Subset in this sample: FACS-sorted CD8+CD4-CCR7+CD45RA+ naive T cells. This TCR came from a human donor in good health. Some libraries in this study had Jurkat cell RNA spiked in. This chain connects TRBV13 to TRBJ1-1; 12 positions agree with TRBD1. CDR3 loop: CASSFGTGGSEAFF. In DNA, the CDR3 is TGTGCCAGCAGCTTCGGGACAGGGGGCTCGGAAGCTTTCTTT.